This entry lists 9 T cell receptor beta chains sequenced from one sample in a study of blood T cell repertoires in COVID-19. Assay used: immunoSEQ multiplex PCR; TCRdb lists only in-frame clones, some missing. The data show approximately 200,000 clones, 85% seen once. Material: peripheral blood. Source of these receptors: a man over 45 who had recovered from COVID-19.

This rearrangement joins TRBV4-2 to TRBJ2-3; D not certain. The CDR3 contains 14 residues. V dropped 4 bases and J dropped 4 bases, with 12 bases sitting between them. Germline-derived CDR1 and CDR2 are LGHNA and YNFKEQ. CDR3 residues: CASSPSSYPDTQYF. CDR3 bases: TGTGCCAGCAGCCCCTCTAGTTACCCAGATACGCAGTATTTT.

The CDR3 nucleotides read TGTGCCAGCAGCTTAGGCCCGGGGCAACTAGCGGGTTTCCCCTACAATGAGCAGTTCTTC. It specifies CASSLGPGQLAGFPYNEQFF. The rearrangement uses TRBV11-3 and TRBJ2-1; 9 positions agree with TRBD2. V shed 1 base, J shed 2 bases, and the junction held 15 bases outside the gene matches. Germline lookup yields CDR1 SGHNT and CDR2 YENEEA. CDR3 length: 20 amino acids. The whole variable domain, filled in from reference TRBV11-3 and TRBJ2-1, reads EAGVVQSPRYKIIEKKQPVAFWCNPISGHNTLYWYLQNLGQGPELLIRYENEEAVDDSQLPKDRFSAERLKGVDSTLKIQPAELGDSAVYLCASSLGPGQLAGFPYNEQFFGPGTRLTVL.

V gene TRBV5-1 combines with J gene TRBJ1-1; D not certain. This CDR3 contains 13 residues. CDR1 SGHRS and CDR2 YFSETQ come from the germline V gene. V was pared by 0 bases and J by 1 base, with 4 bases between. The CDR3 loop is CASSLAGNTEAFF. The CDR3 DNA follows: TGCGCCAGCAGCTTGGCCGGGAACACTGAAGCTTTCTTT.

In DNA, the CDR3 is TGTGCCACCAGCGGGGGACTAGTGAATGAGCAGTTCTTC. Protein: CATSGGLVNEQFF. The chain has TRBV15 and TRBJ2-1; 8 bases are a match to TRBD2. There are 13 residues in the CDR3. The V segment lost 5 bases and the J segment 7 bases; nucleotides outside the gene matches: 4. Germline V lookup: CDR1 LNHNV, CDR2 YYDKDF (reference sequence).

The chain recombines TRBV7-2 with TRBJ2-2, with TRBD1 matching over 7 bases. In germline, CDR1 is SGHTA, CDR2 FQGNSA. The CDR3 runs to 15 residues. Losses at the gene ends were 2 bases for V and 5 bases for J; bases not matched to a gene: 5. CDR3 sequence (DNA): TGTGCCAGCAGCTTAAGGGGGCGCAATACCGGGGAGCTGTTTTTT. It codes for CASSLRGRNTGELFF.

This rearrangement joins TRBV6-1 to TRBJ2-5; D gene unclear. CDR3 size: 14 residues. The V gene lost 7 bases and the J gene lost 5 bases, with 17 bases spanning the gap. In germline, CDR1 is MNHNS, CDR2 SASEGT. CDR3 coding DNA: TGTGCCAGCACAAAGCTGGGCCCTCGGGAGACCCAGTACTTC. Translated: CASTKLGPRETQYF.

Written as DNA, the CDR3 is TGTGCCAGCAGCAACACAGGGGGCGGCATCGATGGCTACACCTTC. This gives the protein CASSNTGGGIDGYTF. V is TRBV5-4 and J is TRBJ1-2, with 9 bases matching TRBD1. Germline V CDR1 and CDR2: SGHNT, YYREEE (reference sequence). V lost 4 bases to trimming and J lost 6 bases; unmatched junction nucleotides: 10. The CDR3 loop spans 15 amino acids.

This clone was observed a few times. DNA of the CDR3: TGTGCCAGCAGCTTAGTCGCTAGCGGGAGTTTATATGAGCAGTTCTTC. It yields the protein CASSLVASGSLYEQFF. The chain couples TRBV11-2 to TRBJ2-1; 10 bases fit TRBD2. Germline V gene data show CDR1 as SGHAT and CDR2 as FQNNGV. This CDR3 has 16 residues. V lost 1 base and J lost 8; bases outside the gene matches: 8.

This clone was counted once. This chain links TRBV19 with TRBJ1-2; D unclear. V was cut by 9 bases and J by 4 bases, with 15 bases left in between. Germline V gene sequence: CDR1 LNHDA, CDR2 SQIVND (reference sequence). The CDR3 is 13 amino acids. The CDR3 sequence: CASRLQGRYGYTF. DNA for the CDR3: TGTGCCAGCCGACTGCAAGGTCGCTATGGCTACACCTTC.